This TCR beta chain was found in a study of T cells after yellow fever vaccination. In its sample, this clonotype was seen many times. Its specificity is not known. MiXCR was run by TCRdb on the 5' RACE reads, yielding one entry per CDR3 protein. The sample contains around 300,000 distinct CDR3 sequences, approximately 4% of which appear only once. The CDR3 is 15 residues long. V was shortened by 0 bases and J by 4 bases, with 13 bases between the two germline ends. Germline CDR1 reads SGHRS; CDR2 reads YFSETQ. Findings of the study overall: Abundant bulk-derived clonotypes could contaminate FACS-sorted repertoires.

The specimen was PBMCs, collected 5 days after the yellow fever booster vaccination. The clonotype was recovered from a man in his late teens or twenties who received the YFV17D yellow fever vaccine. The chain employs TRBV5-1 and TRBJ1-1; D remains unclear. CDR3 in DNA: TGCGCCAGCAGCTTGGATGCAGGTTGGGGCACTGAAGCTTTCTTT. It translates to CASSLDAGWGTEAFF.